This T cell receptor (beta chain) appears in the sequencing data of a study of OX40 agonist ivuxolimab in advanced cancers. Findings of the study overall: Undetermined was the antigen specificity of the expanded peripheral T cells. There were also nonresponders showing low normalized T-cell clonal expansion. Clonal expansion was among the lowest in partial responders at 0.1-3.0 mg/kg, especially CD8+.

A history of autoimmune disease or systemic immunosuppression excluded patients. The sample holds a few counts of this clone. The antigen is unknown. Sequencing was performed with immunoSEQ multiplex PCR; in TCRdb, only in-frame clones are kept and a portion is missing. The sample yields over 40,000 clones, roughly 80% seen once. This TCR was sampled from an adult with an advanced solid tumor such as melanoma, head and neck, liver or kidney cancer. The starting material was CD4+ or CD8+ T cells sorted from blood, obtained in a trial of the OX40 agonist ivuxolimab.

The CDR3 sequence: CASSLVVGGTYEQYF. DNA for the CDR3: TGCGCCAGCAGCTTGGTGGTGGGAGGGACTTACGAGCAGTACTTC. The V gene is TRBV5-1, the J gene TRBJ2-7, with 7 bases fitting TRBD2. Germline V gene data show CDR1 as SGHRS and CDR2 as YFSETQ. The CDR3 is 15 amino acids. V trimming: 0 bases; J trimming: 4 bases; junction bases outside the gene matches: 7. Drawing the rest from reference TRBV5-1 and TRBJ2-7, the complete variable domain is KAGVTQTPRYLIKTRGQQVTLSCSPISGHRSVSWYQQTPGQGLQFLFEYFSETQRNKGNFPGRFSGRQFSNSRSEMNVSTLELGDSALYLCASSLVVGGTYEQYFGPGTRLTVT.